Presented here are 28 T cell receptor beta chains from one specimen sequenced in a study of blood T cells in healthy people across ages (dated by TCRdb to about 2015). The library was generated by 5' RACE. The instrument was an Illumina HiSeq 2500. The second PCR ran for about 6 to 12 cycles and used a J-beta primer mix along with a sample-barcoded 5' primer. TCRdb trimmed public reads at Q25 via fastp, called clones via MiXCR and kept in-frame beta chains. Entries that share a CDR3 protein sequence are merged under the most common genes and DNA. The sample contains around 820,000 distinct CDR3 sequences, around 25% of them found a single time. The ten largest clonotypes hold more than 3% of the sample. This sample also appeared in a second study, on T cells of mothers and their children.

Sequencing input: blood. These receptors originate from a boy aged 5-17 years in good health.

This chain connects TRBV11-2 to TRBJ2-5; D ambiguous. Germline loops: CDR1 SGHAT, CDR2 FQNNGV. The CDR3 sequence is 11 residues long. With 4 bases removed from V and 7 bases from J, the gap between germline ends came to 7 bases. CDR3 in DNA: TGTGCCAGCAGCTCCGGATGGACCCAGTACTTC. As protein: CASSSGWTQYF.

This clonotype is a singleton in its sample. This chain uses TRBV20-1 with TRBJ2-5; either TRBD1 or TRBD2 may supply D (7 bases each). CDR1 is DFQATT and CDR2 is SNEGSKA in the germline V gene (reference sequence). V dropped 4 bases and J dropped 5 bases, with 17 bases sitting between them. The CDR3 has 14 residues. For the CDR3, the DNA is TGCAGTGCTATGAGGGTCAGGGGGGGGGAGACCCAGTACTTC. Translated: CSAMRVRGGETQYF.

CDR3 region: CASSGGQGNNEQFF. CDR3 nucleotide sequence: TGTGCCAGCAGTGGGGGACAGGGGAACAATGAGCAGTTCTTC. V usage is TRBV6-1 and J usage is TRBJ2-1; the match to TRBD1 covers 10 bases. Germline V lookup: CDR1 MNHNS, CDR2 SASEGT. Unmatched junction bases numbered 2, after V lost 4 bases and J lost 5 bases. The length of the CDR3 is 14 residues.

The CDR3 spells CASSPDRGGGETQYF. CDR3 in DNA: TGTGCCAGCAGCCCAGACAGGGGAGGTGGAGAGACCCAGTACTTC. The V gene is TRBV12-3 or TRBV12-4, the J gene TRBJ2-5; 8 bases are shared with TRBD1. The CDR3 extends over 15 amino acids. V shed 6 bases, J shed 4 bases, and the junction held 10 bases outside the gene matches.

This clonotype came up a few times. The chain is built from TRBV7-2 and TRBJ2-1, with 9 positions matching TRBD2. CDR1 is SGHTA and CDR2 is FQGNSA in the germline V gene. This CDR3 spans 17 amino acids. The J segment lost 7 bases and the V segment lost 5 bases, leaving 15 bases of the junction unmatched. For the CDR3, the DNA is TGTGCCAGCAGCCCTCTAGCTGCGGGGGGGCCTAGGAATGAGCAGTTCTTC. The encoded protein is CASSPLAAGGPRNEQFF.

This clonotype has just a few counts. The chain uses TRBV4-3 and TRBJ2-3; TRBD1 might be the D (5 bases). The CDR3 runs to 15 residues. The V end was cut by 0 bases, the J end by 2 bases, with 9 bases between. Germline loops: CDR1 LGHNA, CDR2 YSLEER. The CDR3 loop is CASSQEGRVTDTQYF. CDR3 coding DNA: TGCGCCAGCAGCCAAGAAGGCAGGGTCACAGATACGCAGTATTTT.

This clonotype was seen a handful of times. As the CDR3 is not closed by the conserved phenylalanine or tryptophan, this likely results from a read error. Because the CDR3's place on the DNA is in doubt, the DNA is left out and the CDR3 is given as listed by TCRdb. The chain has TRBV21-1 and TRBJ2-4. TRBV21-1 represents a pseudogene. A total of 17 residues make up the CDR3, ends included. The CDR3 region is CASIRGIIWVAKNIQYL.

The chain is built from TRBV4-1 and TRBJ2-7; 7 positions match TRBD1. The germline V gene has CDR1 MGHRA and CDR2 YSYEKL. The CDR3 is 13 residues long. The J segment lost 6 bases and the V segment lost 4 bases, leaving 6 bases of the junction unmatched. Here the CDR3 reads CASSRGQNCEQYF. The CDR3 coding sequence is TGCGCCAGCAGCCGGGGACAGAACTGCGAGCAGTACTTC.

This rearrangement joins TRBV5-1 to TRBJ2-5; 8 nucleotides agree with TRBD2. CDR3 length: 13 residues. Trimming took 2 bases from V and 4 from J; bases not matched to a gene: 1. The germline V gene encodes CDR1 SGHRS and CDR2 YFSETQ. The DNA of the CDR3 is TGCGCCAGCAGCTTTCTAGCGGGAGAGACCCAGTACTTC. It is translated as CASSFLAGETQYF.

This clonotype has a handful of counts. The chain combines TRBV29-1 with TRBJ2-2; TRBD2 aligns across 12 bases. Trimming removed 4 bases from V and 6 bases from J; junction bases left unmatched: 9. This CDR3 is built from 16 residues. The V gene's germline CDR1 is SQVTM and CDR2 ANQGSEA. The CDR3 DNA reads TGCAGCGTTGGACCTCGGACTAGCGGGATAGCCGGGGAGCTGTTTTTT. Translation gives CSVGPRTSGIAGELFF.

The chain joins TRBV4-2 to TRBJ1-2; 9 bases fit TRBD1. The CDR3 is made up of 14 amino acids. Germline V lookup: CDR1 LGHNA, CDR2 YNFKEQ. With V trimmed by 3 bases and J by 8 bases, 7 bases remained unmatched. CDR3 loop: CASSHTGGAGGYTF. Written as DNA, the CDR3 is TGTGCCAGCAGCCATACAGGGGGCGCGGGAGGCTACACCTTC.

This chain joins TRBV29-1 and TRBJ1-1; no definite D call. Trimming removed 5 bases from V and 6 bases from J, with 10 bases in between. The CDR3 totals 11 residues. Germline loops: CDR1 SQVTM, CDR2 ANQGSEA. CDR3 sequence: CSVLMGPEAFF. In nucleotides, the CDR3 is TGCAGCGTTCTGATGGGCCCTGAAGCTTTCTTT.

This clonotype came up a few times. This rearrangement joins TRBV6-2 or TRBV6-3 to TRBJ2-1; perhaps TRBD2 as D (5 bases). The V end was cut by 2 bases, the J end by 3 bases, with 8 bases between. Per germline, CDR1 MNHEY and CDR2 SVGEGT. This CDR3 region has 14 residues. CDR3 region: CASSYRGIYNEQFF. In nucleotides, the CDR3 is TGTGCCAGCAGTTACCGAGGGATCTACAATGAGCAGTTCTTC.

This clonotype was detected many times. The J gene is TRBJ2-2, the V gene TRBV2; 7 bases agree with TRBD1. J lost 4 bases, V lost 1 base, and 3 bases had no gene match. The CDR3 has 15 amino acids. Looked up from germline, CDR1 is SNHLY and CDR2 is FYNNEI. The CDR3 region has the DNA TGTGCCAGCAGTGAAGGGGGACAGCGCACCGGGGAGCTGTTTTTT. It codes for CASSEGGQRTGELFF.

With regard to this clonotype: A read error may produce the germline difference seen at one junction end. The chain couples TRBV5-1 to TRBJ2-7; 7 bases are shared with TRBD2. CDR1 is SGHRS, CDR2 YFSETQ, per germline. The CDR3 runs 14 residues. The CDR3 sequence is CASSVTTSSYEQCF. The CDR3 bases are TGCGCCAGCAGCGTAACGACTAGCTCCTACGAGCAGTGCTTC.

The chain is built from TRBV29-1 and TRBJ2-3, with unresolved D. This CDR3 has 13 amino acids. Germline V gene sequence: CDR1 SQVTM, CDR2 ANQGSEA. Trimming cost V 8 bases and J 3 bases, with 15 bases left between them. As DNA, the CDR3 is TGCAGCCTGGACGGCCCAAGAACAGATACGCAGTATTTT. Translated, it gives CSLDGPRTDTQYF.

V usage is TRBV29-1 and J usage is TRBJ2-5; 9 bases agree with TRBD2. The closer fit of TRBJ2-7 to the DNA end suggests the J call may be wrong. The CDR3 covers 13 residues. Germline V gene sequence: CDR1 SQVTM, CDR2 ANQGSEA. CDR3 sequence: CSVEAGGAYEQYF. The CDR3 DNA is TGCAGCGTTGAGGCGGGAGGGGCCTACGAGCAGTACTTC.

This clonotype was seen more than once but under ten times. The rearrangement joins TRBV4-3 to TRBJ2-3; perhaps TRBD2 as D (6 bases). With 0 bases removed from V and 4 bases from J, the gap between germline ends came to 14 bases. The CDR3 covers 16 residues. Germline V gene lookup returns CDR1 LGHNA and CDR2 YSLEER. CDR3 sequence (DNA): TGCGCCAGCAGCCAAGATGCGCAGGGAGGCCCAGATACGCAGTATTTT. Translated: CASSQDAQGGPDTQYF.

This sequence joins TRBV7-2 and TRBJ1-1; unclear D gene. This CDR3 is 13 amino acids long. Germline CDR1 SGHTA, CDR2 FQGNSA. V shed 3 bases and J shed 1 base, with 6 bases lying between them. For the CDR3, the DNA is TGTGCCAGCAGCTTTGAGAGGAACACTGAAGCTTTCTTT. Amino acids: CASSFERNTEAFF.

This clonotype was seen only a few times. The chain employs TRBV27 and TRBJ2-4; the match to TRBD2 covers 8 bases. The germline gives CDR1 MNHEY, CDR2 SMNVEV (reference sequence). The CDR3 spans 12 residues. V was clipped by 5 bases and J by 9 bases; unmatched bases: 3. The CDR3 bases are TGTGCCAGCAGTCTGAGCGGGGGCATTCAGTACTTC. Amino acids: CASSLSGGIQYF.

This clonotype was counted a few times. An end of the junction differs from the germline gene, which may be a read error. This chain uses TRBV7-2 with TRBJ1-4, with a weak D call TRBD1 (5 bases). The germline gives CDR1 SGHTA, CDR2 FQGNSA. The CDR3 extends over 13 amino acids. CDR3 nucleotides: TGTGCCGGCAGCCGGACCCCAGGGGAAAAACTGTTTTTT. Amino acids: CAGSRTPGEKLFF.

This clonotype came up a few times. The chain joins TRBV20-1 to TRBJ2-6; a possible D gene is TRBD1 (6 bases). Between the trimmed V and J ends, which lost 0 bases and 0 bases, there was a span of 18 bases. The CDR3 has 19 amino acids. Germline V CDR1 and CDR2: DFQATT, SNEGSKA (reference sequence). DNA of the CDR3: TGCAGTGCTAGAGACATGGGGCAGGGGCTAACCTCTGGGGCCAACGTCCTGACTTTC. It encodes CSARDMGQGLTSGANVLTF.

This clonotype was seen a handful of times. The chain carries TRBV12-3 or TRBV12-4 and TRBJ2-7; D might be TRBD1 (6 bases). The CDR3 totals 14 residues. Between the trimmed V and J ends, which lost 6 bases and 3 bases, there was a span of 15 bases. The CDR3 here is CASRSPGQHYEQYF. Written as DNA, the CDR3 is TGTGCCAGCAGATCCCCGGGACAACACTACGAGCAGTACTTC.

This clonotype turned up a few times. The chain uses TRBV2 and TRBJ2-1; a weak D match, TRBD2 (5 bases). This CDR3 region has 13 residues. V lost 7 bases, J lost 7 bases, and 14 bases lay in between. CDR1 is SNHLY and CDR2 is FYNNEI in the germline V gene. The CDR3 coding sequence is TGTGCCAGCAAGCTACTAGATGTGAATGAGCAGTTCTTC. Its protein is CASKLLDVNEQFF.

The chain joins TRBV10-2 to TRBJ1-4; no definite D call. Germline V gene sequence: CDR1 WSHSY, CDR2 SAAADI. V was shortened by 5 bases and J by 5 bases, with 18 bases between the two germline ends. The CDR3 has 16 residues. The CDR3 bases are TGCGCCAGCAGTCCCTCCCTCATGGACGACAATGAAAAACTGTTTTTT. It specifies CASSPSLMDDNEKLFF.

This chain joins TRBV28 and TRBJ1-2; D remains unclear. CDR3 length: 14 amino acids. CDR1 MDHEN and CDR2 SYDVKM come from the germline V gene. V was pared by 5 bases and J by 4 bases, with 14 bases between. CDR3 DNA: TGTGCCAGCAGTCCCGGAGGGCCGAGCTATGGCTACACCTTC. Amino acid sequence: CASSPGGPSYGYTF.

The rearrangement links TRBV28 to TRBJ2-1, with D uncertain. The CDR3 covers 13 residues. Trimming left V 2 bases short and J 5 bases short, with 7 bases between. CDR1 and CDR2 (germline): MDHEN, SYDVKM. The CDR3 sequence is CASSLLQNNEQFF. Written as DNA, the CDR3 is TGTGCCAGCAGTTTACTACAAAACAATGAGCAGTTCTTC.

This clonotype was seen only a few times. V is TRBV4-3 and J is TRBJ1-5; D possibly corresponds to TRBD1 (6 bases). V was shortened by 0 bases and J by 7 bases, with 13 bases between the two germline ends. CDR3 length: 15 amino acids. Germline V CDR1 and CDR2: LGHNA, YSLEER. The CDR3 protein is CASSQDRGSGQPQHF. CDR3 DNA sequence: TGCGCCAGCAGCCAAGACAGGGGTTCAGGCCAGCCCCAGCATTTT.